This T cell receptor (beta chain) derives from a study of blood T cell repertoires in COVID-19. Assay used: immunoSEQ multiplex PCR; TCRdb lists only in-frame clones, some missing. The table includes 410,000 or so clones, 75% to 90% detected once. The CDR3 runs to 16 residues. The germline CDR1 and CDR2 sequences are SGHTA and FQGTGA. The V end was cut by 4 bases, the J end by 6 bases, with 18 bases between. The TCR originated in a woman aged 40 to 55 with COVID-19, enrolled during active disease. The chain couples TRBV7-3 to TRBJ2-2; tentatively, D is TRBD1 (5 bases). The sequenced material came from peripheral blood. The CDR3 DNA follows: TGTGCCAGCAGCTCAAGAGAGACGAGACAGCCCGGGGAGCTGTTTTTT. It specifies CASSSRETRQPGELFF.